A single sample gave rise to the 24 T cell receptor beta chains below, sequenced in a study of beta chain features in type 1 diabetes. Notes on the study in general: There was a moderate but significant shortening of TCRB CDR3s in all four CD4+ subsets of Type 1 diabetes patients.

What was sequenced were expressed TCRB transcripts, since all of the isolated RNA had been reverse transcribed. TCRdb's copy holds only in-frame clones and misses some; the assay was immunoSEQ multiplex PCR. The sample yields some 700,000 clones, about an eighth seen once. These receptors' targets are unknown. The specimen was naive CD4+ T cells from blood. The receptors come from a man aged 18 to 30 with type 1 diabetes.

The chain combines TRBV7-9 with TRBJ1-5; tentatively, D is TRBD1 (5 bases). Trimming pared 0 bases from V and 0 bases from J, leaving 18 bases between. The CDR3 sequence is 19 residues long. Germline V lookup: CDR1 SEHNR, CDR2 FQNEAQ (reference sequence). The CDR3 loop is CASSLANTRDGGSNQPQHF. CDR3 nucleotides: TGTGCCAGCAGCTTAGCAAATACCCGGGACGGGGGTAGCAATCAGCCCCAGCATTTT.

This chain uses TRBV6-6 with TRBJ2-5; D is possibly TRBD2 (5 bases). The CDR3 covers 15 residues. The V gene's germline CDR1 is MNHNY and CDR2 SVGAGI (reference sequence). V was shortened by 0 bases and J by 5 bases, with 13 bases between the two germline ends. The CDR3 DNA reads as TGTGCCAGCAGTTACTCGAGGGCTAGCCAGGAGACCCAGTACTTC. It is translated as CASSYSRASQETQYF.

V is TRBV6-4 and J is TRBJ1-2; D possibly corresponds to TRBD1 (6 bases). CDR1 and CDR2 from the germline V gene are MRHNA and SNTAGT. Trimming removed 6 bases from V and 7 bases from J, with 15 bases in between. This CDR3 comprises 13 residues. The CDR3 protein is CASRDRTGFGYTF. DNA of the CDR3: TGTGCCAGCAGAGACAGAACAGGGTTTGGCTACACCTTC.

The chain has TRBV25-1 and TRBJ1-2; D remains unclear. Trimming shortened V by 8 bases and J by 10 bases, and 20 bases separated the two germline ends. The CDR3 length is 13 residues. Germline values: CDR1 MGHDK, CDR2 SYGVNS. The CDR3: CASSGGGSSFYTF. The DNA of the CDR3 is TGTGCCAGCTCGGGCGGAGGCAGCTCATTCTACACCTTC.

The chain combines TRBV13 with TRBJ2-7; 9 bases are a match to TRBD2. The CDR3 has 15 amino acids. Germline loops: CDR1 PRHDT, CDR2 FYEKMQ (reference sequence). Germline trimming cut 5 bases from V and 2 bases from J; bases unmatched to any gene: 7. CDR3 nucleotide sequence: TGTGCCAGCAGCCGGAGCGGGGGGCGAACCTACGAGCAGTACTTC. It encodes CASSRSGGRTYEQYF.

The chain is built from TRBV10-3 and TRBJ2-5, with D tentatively TRBD2 (5 bases). V was shortened by 7 bases and J by 1 base, with 10 bases between the two germline ends. Germline V gives CDR1 ENHRY, CDR2 SYGVKD. The CDR3 loop spans 13 amino acids. The chain's CDR3 is CAITSGLQETQYF. The DNA for the CDR3 is TGTGCCATCACGAGCGGCCTCCAAGAGACCCAGTACTTC.

The chain recombines TRBV5-1 with TRBJ2-7; D ambiguous. Germline assignment: CDR1 SGHRS and CDR2 YFSETQ. The CDR3 loop spans 14 amino acids. The V and J ends lost 0 bases and 1 base respectively, with 8 bases between them. CDR3 residues: CASSLGLGSYEQYF. CDR3 bases: TGCGCCAGCAGCTTGGGACTGGGGTCCTACGAGCAGTACTTC.

This clone came up a few times. This chain links TRBV30 with TRBJ1-4; 8 bases match TRBD1. CDR1 is GTSNPN, CDR2 SVGIG, per germline (reference sequence). The CDR3 loop spans 12 amino acids. The CDR3 reads CATGTGGEKLFF. CDR3 in DNA: TGTGCGACCGGGACAGGTGGGGAAAAACTGTTTTTT.

This clone appeared a few times. The CDR3 DNA reads TGCGCCAGCAGGCCTGGACAGCACAACGAAAAACTGTTTTTT. Its translation is CASRPGQHNEKLFF. The chain couples TRBV4-1 to TRBJ1-4; D may be TRBD1 (6 bases). The ends were cut back, 6 bases at V and 8 bases at J, with 16 bases in the middle. The germline gives CDR1 MGHRA, CDR2 YSYEKL. This CDR3 has 14 residues.

The chain links TRBV5-1 to TRBJ2-3; D may be TRBD1 (5 bases). Germline-derived CDR1 and CDR2 are SGHRS and YFSETQ. With 4 bases removed from V and 9 bases from J, the gap between germline ends came to 18 bases. The CDR3 is made up of 14 amino acids. The CDR3 region has the DNA TGCGCCAGCAGCGAGGCGACCACTGCAGGGACGCAGTATTTT. Translating it yields CASSEATTAGTQYF.

The chain has TRBV15 and TRBJ2-6, with D unresolved. This CDR3 has 13 amino acids. The V gene lost 8 bases and the J gene lost 0 bases, with 5 bases spanning the gap. CDR1 is LNHNV and CDR2 is YYDKDF in the germline V gene (reference sequence). CDR3 sequence reads: CATARSGANVLTF. The CDR3 coding sequence is TGTGCCACCGCTCGCTCTGGGGCCAACGTCCTGACTTTC.

The chain carries TRBV28 and TRBJ1-3; D ambiguous. Germline V gives CDR1 MDHEN, CDR2 SYDVKM. Trimming removed 8 bases from V and 0 bases from J, with 20 bases in between. This CDR3 has 17 residues. The CDR3 bases are TGTGCCAGCTCCTACCCTTGGACGGTTAGCTCTGGAAACACCATATATTTT. This encodes CASSYPWTVSSGNTIYF. Using reference TRBV28 and TRBJ1-3 for the parts outside the CDR3, the full variable domain is DVKVTQSSRYLVKRTGEKVFLECVQDMDHENMFWYRQDPGLGLRLIYFSYDVKMKEKGDIPEGYSVSREKKERFSLILESASTNQTSMYLCASSYPWTVSSGNTIYFGEGSWLTVV.

This clone has just a few counts. The V gene is TRBV6-5, the J gene TRBJ1-2, with D uncertain. The CDR3 runs 12 residues. Germline CDR1 and CDR2: MNHEY and SVGAGI. The V gene lost 7 bases and the J gene lost 2 bases, with 8 bases spanning the gap. CDR3 bases: TGTGCCAGCATCGCACCAAACTATGGCTACACCTTC. This translates into CASIAPNYGYTF.

The rearrangement uses TRBV25-1 and TRBJ1-1; a weak D match, TRBD1 (5 bases). Per the germline V gene, CDR1 is MGHDK and CDR2 is SYGVNS. Deletions cut 5 bases from V and 7 bases from J, with 14 bases between. CDR3 length equals 13 residues. The CDR3 region has the DNA TGTGCCAGCAGTACCTCCCGACAGTTTGAAGCTTTCTTT. Residues: CASSTSRQFEAFF.

The V and J genes are TRBV5-1 and TRBJ2-7; 7 positions match TRBD1. The germline CDR1 and CDR2 sequences are SGHRS and YFSETQ. V lost 5 bases and J lost 3; bases outside the gene matches: 17. This CDR3 region has 17 residues. CDR3 region: CASRSHSSGTDNYEQYF. The DNA for the CDR3 is TGCGCCAGCAGATCGCATTCTTCCGGGACAGACAACTACGAGCAGTACTTC.

The chain is built from TRBV29-1 and TRBJ2-1, with D possibly TRBD1 on 6 matching bases. Per the germline V gene, CDR1 is SQVTM and CDR2 is ANQGSEA. V lost 5 bases to trimming and J lost 7 bases, with 18 bases between them. This CDR3 is built from 14 residues. The CDR3 region has the DNA TGCAGCGTTCGCAGGGGCACAGATTCTAATGAGCAGTTCTTC. Encoded protein: CSVRRGTDSNEQFF.

This clone was detected only a few times. The chain uses TRBV7-2 and TRBJ1-1; D gene uncertain. Trimming removed 1 base from V and 1 base from J, with 4 bases in between. The CDR3 has 13 amino acids. Per germline, CDR1 SGHTA and CDR2 FQGNSA. CDR3 residues: CASSLEPNTEAFF. CDR3 DNA sequence: TGTGCCAGCAGCTTAGAGCCGAACACTGAAGCTTTCTTT.

This clone was seen a handful of times. V gene TRBV29-1 combines with J gene TRBJ1-1, with TRBD1 identical over 8 bases. The CDR3 totals 14 residues. V lost 6 bases, J lost 4 bases, and 10 bases stayed unmatched. Germline V CDR1 and CDR2: SQVTM, ANQGSEA. The CDR3 DNA sequence: TGCAGCGTCACTTCAGGGGGCGCGGGCACTGAAGCTTTCTTT. Translated, it gives CSVTSGGAGTEAFF.

In this sample, this clone turned up once. V gene TRBV18 combines with J gene TRBJ1-2, with D maybe TRBD1 (5 bases). V was cut by 4 bases and J by 4 bases, with 7 bases left in between. Germline CDR1 and CDR2: KGHSH and LQKENI. This CDR3 has 12 residues. CDR3 in amino acids: CASSLGTYGYTF. CDR3 sequence (DNA): TGTGCCAGCTCACTAGGGACCTATGGCTACACCTTC.

This clone showed up just a few times. The chain carries TRBV19 and TRBJ2-7, with a possible D match to TRBD2 (5 bases). The CDR3 consists of 13 residues. Between the trimmed V and J ends, which lost 3 bases and 3 bases, there was a span of 9 bases. Germline V gene data show CDR1 as LNHDA and CDR2 as SQIVND (reference sequence). CDR3 loop: CASSMRVLYEQYF. The CDR3, as DNA: TGTGCCAGTAGTATGCGGGTTCTCTACGAGCAGTACTTC.

This chain uses TRBV10-3 with TRBJ2-7; D unclear. CDR1 is ENHRY, CDR2 SYGVKD, per germline. This CDR3 contains 13 residues. The germline V and J ends were trimmed by 4 bases and 0 bases, with 7 bases remaining between them. As DNA, the CDR3 is TGTGCCATCAGTGGGACGGGCTCCTACGAGCAGTACTTC. This codes for CAISGTGSYEQYF.

V is TRBV4-1 and J is TRBJ2-7; the D gene is possibly TRBD1 (6 bases). V lost 0 bases and J 2 bases, leaving 11 bases between the germline ends. The CDR3 is made up of 15 amino acids. CDR1 is MGHRA and CDR2 is YSYEKL in the germline V gene. The CDR3, as DNA: TGCGCCAGCAGCCAAGAATACACAGGGCCCTACGAGCAGTACTTC. Protein product: CASSQEYTGPYEQYF.

Here the CDR3 DNA reads TGTGCCAGTAGGAGCGGCTATGGCTACACCTTC. It codes for CASRSGYGYTF. The chain employs TRBV19 and TRBJ1-2; D unresolved. The germline V gene has CDR1 LNHDA and CDR2 SQIVND (reference sequence). V was pared by 6 bases and J by 4 bases, with 6 bases between. The CDR3 extends over 11 amino acids.

The chain has TRBV6-5 and TRBJ1-6; the match to TRBD1 covers 8 bases. In germline, CDR1 is MNHEY, CDR2 SVGAGI. The V gene end was trimmed by 5 bases and the J gene end by 9 bases; junction bases not matched to a gene: 6. This CDR3 has 14 amino acids. The CDR3 is CASSPGTGGSPLHF. In DNA, the CDR3 is TGTGCCAGCAGTCCCGGGACAGGTGGTTCACCCCTCCACTTT.